A single sample is the source of the 19 T cell receptor beta chains below, sequenced in a study of early T cells in non-severe SARS-CoV-2 infection. From the 5' RACE reads, TCRdb called clonotypes with MiXCR, one entry per CDR3 protein. The sample carries 29,000 or so distinct CDR3 sequences, about 9.5% recorded once. The sequenced sample was whole blood. The receptor set was obtained from an adult who was a healthcare worker with PCR-confirmed SARS-CoV-2 infection or an uninfected control (not recorded which).

V gene TRBV5-1 combines with J gene TRBJ1-2; D unclear. The V gene lost 2 bases and the J gene lost 5 bases, with 13 bases spanning the gap. Germline V gene data show CDR1 as SGHRS and CDR2 as YFSETQ. This CDR3 region has 14 residues. The CDR3 reads CASSLADEGYGYTF. In DNA form, the CDR3 reads TGCGCCAGCAGCTTAGCGGATGAGGGATATGGCTACACCTTC.

The chain carries TRBV18 and TRBJ1-6; D uncertain. The CDR3 covers 14 residues. Germline CDR1 KGHSH, CDR2 LQKENI. Trimming took 3 bases from V and 5 from J, leaving 8 bases between them. The CDR3 DNA follows: TGTGCCAGCTCACCTGCGGGAGATAATTCACCCCTCCACTTT. It encodes CASSPAGDNSPLHF.

This clonotype appeared a few times. The chain couples TRBV20-1 to TRBJ2-1, with 13 bases matching TRBD2. CDR3 length: 16 residues. CDR1 and CDR2 (germline): DFQATT, SNEGSKA (reference sequence). Trimming took 3 bases from V and 9 from J; bases not matched to a gene: 11. For the CDR3, the DNA is TGCAGTGCTAGGAGACTAGCGGGGGGTACTGACGGTGAGCAGTTCTTC. It yields the protein CSARRLAGGTDGEQFF.

This clonotype has a count of ten or more. The V gene is TRBV18, the J gene TRBJ2-2, with no clear D. The CDR3 spans 14 residues. The V gene lost 4 bases and the J gene lost 0 bases, with 6 bases spanning the gap. Germline assignment: CDR1 KGHSH and CDR2 LQKENI. DNA for the CDR3: TGTGCCAGCTCACGTCAGGCGAACACCGGGGAGCTGTTTTTT. Its translation: CASSRQANTGELFF.

The chain carries TRBV5-1 and TRBJ1-6; 7 bases are shared with TRBD1. The trim removed 5 bases at V and 13 bases at J, leaving 12 bases unmatched. The V gene's germline CDR1 is SGHRS and CDR2 YFSETQ. The CDR3 consists of 14 residues. In nucleotides, the CDR3 is TGCGCCAGCAGGCCTCCGGGACAGCTTGGGCCCCTCCACTTT. This codes for CASRPPGQLGPLHF.

The chain employs TRBV7-2 and TRBJ2-1; TRBD1 matches 10 bases. The germline gives CDR1 SGHTA, CDR2 FQGNSA. CDR3 size: 15 residues. J gave up 2 bases and V 6 bases, and 4 bases lay outside the gene matches. This CDR3 is CASRPDRGAYNEQFF. The CDR3 DNA follows: TGTGCCAGCAGACCGGACAGGGGGGCCTACAATGAGCAGTTCTTC. The full variable domain, its missing parts supplied by reference TRBV7-2 and TRBJ2-1, is GAGVSQSPSNKVTEKGKDVELRCDPISGHTALYWYRQSLGQGLEFLIYFQGNSAPDKSGLPSDRFSAERTGGSVSTLTIQRTQQEDSAVYLCASRPDRGAYNEQFFGPGTRLTVL.

This clonotype was seen ten or more times. The chain is built from TRBV12-5 and TRBJ2-7; TRBD1 or TRBD2 may be the D gene (6 bases each). V gave up 5 bases and J gave up 10 bases, with 18 bases separating them. Germline V CDR1 and CDR2: LGHNT, FRNRAP. The CDR3 has 13 residues. The CDR3 nucleotides are TGTGCTAGTGGTAGCCTAGGCGGGACAAGACAGTACTTC. It codes for CASGSLGGTRQYF.

The chain's CDR3 is CASSVRGEGEQYF. The CDR3 DNA sequence: TGTGCCAGCAGCGTGCGCGGGGAAGGCGAGCAGTACTTC. The chain couples TRBV9 to TRBJ2-7, with a weak D call TRBD2 (6 bases). CDR3 length equals 13 residues. Germline V gives CDR1 SGDLS, CDR2 YYNGEE. V was clipped by 2 bases and J by 6 bases, with 12 bases between them.

This clonotype was recorded at least ten times. The chain links TRBV18 to TRBJ1-1; TRBD1 matches 8 bases. V trimming: 3 bases; J trimming: 7 bases; junction bases outside the gene matches: 4. Germline CDR1 and CDR2: KGHSH and LQKENI. CDR3 length: 13 residues. For the CDR3, the DNA is TGTGCCAGCTCACCCGGGACAGGAAATGAAGCTTTCTTT. Protein: CASSPGTGNEAFF. The full variable domain, completed using reference TRBV18 and TRBJ1-1, is NAGVMQNPRHLVRRRGQEARLRCSPMKGHSHVYWYRQLPEEGLKFMVYLQKENIIDESGMPKERFSAEFPKEGPSILRIQQVVRGDSAAYFCASSPGTGNEAFFGQGTRLTVV.

In this sample, this clonotype turned up once. J is TRBJ2-1 and V is TRBV9; 12 bases match TRBD2. The CDR3 consists of 14 residues. Trimming cost V 4 bases and J 8 bases; bases outside gene matches: 4. Germline CDR1 reads SGDLS; CDR2 reads YYNGEE. DNA of the CDR3: TGTGCCAGCAGCCCGACTAGCGGGGGCCATGAGCAGTTCTTC. Its protein is CASSPTSGGHEQFF.

This clonotype was found many times. The chain carries TRBV6-2 or TRBV6-3 and TRBJ2-5; D could derive from TRBD1 or TRBD2 (6 bases each). The ends were cut back, 6 bases at V and 2 bases at J, with 16 bases in the middle. This CDR3 comprises 15 residues. Germline V gene sequence: CDR1 MNHEY, CDR2 SVGEGT. The CDR3 loop is CASSTLGGWQETQYF. The CDR3, as DNA: TGTGCCAGCAGCACACTCGGGGGCTGGCAAGAGACCCAGTACTTC.

The V and J genes are TRBV29-1 and TRBJ2-2; possibly TRBD1 for D (6 bases). Germline CDR1 reads SQVTM; CDR2 reads ANQGSEA. The CDR3 contains 14 residues. Trimming took 7 bases from V and 0 from J, leaving 12 bases between them. The CDR3 protein is CSAMTGANTGELFF. Written as DNA, the CDR3 is TGCAGCGCAATGACAGGCGCGAACACCGGGGAGCTGTTTTTT.

In its sample, this clonotype was seen many times. The genes are TRBV10-3 and TRBJ1-1; D may be TRBD1 (6 bases). Per germline, CDR1 ENHRY and CDR2 SYGVKD. The ends were cut back, 5 bases at V and 0 bases at J, with 10 bases in the middle. The CDR3 sequence is 14 residues long. This CDR3 is CAISKQGMNTEAFF. CDR3 DNA: TGTGCCATCAGTAAACAGGGCATGAACACTGAAGCTTTCTTT.

This clonotype is labeled medium-sized. The V and J genes are TRBV7-8 and TRBJ2-4, with D perhaps matching TRBD1 or TRBD2 (5 bases each). The CDR3 runs to 15 residues. V was cut by 6 bases and J by 3 bases, with 15 bases left in between. Germline lookup yields CDR1 SGHVS and CDR2 FQNEAQ. In nucleotides, the CDR3 is TGTGCCAGCAGTCAAACGGGGCCCGTCAAAAACATTCAGTACTTC. This encodes CASSQTGPVKNIQYF.

The rearrangement uses TRBV11-2 and TRBJ2-6, with D perhaps TRBD1 (5 bases). V lost 0 bases and J lost 0, with 9 bases in between. CDR1 and CDR2 (germline): SGHAT, FQNNGV. The CDR3 sequence is 17 residues long. CDR3 in amino acids: CASSLDGRASGANVLTF. The CDR3 DNA follows: TGTGCCAGCAGCTTAGATGGCAGGGCCTCTGGGGCCAACGTCCTGACTTTC.

In DNA form, the CDR3 reads TGCAGCGTACAGGGGGCGGTCGGCCAGCCCCAGCATTTT. The encoded protein is CSVQGAVGQPQHF. The chain couples TRBV29-1 to TRBJ1-5, with TRBD1 identical over 9 bases. This CDR3 spans 13 amino acids. The V and J ends lost 6 bases and 7 bases, in that order; junction bases with no gene match: 7. Germline V lookup: CDR1 SQVTM, CDR2 ANQGSEA.

Notes on this clonotype: At one boundary the junction diverges from the germline segment, which might be a read error. The chain is built from TRBV7-8 and TRBJ2-3; D may be TRBD2 (5 bases). The germline V gene encodes CDR1 SGHVS and CDR2 FQNEAQ. This CDR3 has 13 residues. The CDR3 reads CAGSLALADTQYF. CDR3 DNA sequence: TGTGCCGGCAGCTTAGCGCTAGCAGATACGCAGTATTTT. The entire variable domain, with the rest obtained from reference TRBV7-8 and TRBJ2-3, is as follows: GAGVSQSPRYKVAKRGQDVALRCDPISGHVSLFWYQQALGQGPEFLTYFQNEAQLDKSGLPSDRFFAERPEGSVSTLKIQRTQQEDSAVYLCAGSLALADTQYFGPGTRLTVL.

The chain recombines TRBV7-6 with TRBJ2-2; TRBD1 aligns across 7 bases. The germline CDR1 and CDR2 sequences are SGHVS and FNYEAQ. This CDR3 is built from 14 residues. The ends lost 4 bases at V and 6 bases at J; junction bases unmatched: 5. The chain's CDR3 is CASSSGQRAGELFF. CDR3 coding DNA: TGTGCCAGCAGCTCGGGACAGAGAGCCGGGGAGCTGTTTTTT. The full variable domain, with the rest looked up from reference TRBV7-6 and TRBJ2-2, is GAGVSQSPRYKVTKRGQDVALRCDPISGHVSLYWYRQALGQGPEFLTYFNYEAQQDKSGLPNDRFSAERPEGSISTLTIQRTEQRDSAMYRCASSSGQRAGELFFGEGSRLTVL.

The chain employs TRBV11-1 and TRBJ2-1, with D possibly TRBD2 on 6 matching bases. CDR3 length: 16 residues. Germline V gene data show CDR1 as SGHAT and CDR2 as FQDESV (reference sequence). Trimming stripped 3 bases from V and 6 bases from J, with 18 bases between. The DNA of the CDR3 is TGTGCCAGCAGCTTTTGGTCGGGGGTGGTAGGCAATGAGCAGTTCTTC. Residues: CASSFWSGVVGNEQFF.